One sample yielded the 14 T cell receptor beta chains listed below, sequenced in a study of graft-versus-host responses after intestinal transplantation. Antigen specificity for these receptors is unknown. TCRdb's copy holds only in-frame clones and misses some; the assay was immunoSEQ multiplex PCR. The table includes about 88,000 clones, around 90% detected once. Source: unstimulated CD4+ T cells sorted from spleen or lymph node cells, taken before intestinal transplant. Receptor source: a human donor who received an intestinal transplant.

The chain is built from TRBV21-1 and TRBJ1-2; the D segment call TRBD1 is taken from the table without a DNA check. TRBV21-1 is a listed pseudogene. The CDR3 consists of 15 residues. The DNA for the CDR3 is TGTGCCAGCAGCAAAGAGGGACACTTTAACTATGGCTACACCTTC. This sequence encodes CASSKEGHFNYGYTF.

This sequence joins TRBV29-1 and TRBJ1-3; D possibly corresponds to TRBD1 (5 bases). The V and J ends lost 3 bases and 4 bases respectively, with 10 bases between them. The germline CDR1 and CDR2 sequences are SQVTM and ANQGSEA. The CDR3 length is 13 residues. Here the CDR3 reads CSVDEGHGNTIYF. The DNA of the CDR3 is TGCAGCGTTGATGAGGGGCACGGAAACACCATATATTTT.

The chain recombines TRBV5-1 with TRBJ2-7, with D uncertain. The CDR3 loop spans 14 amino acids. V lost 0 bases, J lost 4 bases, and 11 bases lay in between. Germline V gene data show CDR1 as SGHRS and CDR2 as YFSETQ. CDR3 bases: TGCGCCAGCAGCTTGGCAAGTCGGGTTTACGAGCAGTACTTC. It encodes CASSLASRVYEQYF.

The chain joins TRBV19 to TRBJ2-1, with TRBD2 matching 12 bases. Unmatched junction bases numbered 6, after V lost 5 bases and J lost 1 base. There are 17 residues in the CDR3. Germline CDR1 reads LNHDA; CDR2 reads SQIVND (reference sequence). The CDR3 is CASSPTSGSRSYNEQFF. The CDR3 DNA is TGTGCCAGTAGTCCGACTAGCGGGAGTCGGTCCTACAATGAGCAGTTCTTC.

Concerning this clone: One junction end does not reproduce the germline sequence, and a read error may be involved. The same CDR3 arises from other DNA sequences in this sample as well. The CDR3 is CASSLGRGTYGYTF. The CDR3 DNA reads TGTGCCAGTAGCTTAGGCAGGGGGACCTATGGCTACACCTTC. This chain uses TRBV11-1 with TRBJ1-2; 7 bases line up with TRBD1. The CDR3 sequence is 14 residues long. The germline V gene has CDR1 SGHAT and CDR2 FQDESV (reference sequence).

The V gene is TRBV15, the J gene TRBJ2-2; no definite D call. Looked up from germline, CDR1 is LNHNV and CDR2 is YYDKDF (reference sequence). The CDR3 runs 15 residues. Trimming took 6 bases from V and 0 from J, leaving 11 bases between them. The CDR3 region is CATRPGASNTGELFF. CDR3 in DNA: TGTGCCACCAGACCCGGAGCTTCGAACACCGGGGAGCTGTTTTTT.

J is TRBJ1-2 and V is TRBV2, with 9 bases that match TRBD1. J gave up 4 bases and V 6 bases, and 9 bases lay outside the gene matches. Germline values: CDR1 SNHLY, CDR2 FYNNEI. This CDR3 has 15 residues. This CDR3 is CASRISGTGSYGYTF. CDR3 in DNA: TGTGCCAGCAGGATTTCCGGGACAGGGAGCTATGGCTACACCTTC.

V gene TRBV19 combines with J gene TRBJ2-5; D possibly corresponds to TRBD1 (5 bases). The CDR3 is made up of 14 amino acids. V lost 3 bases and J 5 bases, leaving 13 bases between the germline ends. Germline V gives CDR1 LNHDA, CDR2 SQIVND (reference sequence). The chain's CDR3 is CASSMTVNRETQYF. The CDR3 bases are TGTGCCAGTAGTATGACAGTGAACCGGGAGACCCAGTACTTC.

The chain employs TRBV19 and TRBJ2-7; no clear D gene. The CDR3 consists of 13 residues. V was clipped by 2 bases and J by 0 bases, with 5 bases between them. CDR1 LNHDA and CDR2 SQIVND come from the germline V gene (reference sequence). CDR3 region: CASSITVSYEQYF. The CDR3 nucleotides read TGTGCCAGTAGTATAACGGTCTCCTACGAGCAGTACTTC.

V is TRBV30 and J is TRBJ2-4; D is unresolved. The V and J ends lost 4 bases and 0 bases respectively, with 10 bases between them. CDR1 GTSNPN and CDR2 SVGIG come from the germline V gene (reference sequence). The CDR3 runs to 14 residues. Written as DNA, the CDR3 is TGTGCCTGGACCCCTCCGGGAGCCAAAAACATTCAGTACTTC. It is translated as CAWTPPGAKNIQYF.

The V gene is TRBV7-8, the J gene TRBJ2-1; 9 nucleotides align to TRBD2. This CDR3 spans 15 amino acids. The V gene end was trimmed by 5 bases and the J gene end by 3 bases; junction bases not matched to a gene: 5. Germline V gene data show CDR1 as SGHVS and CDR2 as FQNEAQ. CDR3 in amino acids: CASSRLAEDYNEQFF. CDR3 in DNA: TGTGCCAGCAGCCGACTAGCGGAAGACTACAATGAGCAGTTCTTC.

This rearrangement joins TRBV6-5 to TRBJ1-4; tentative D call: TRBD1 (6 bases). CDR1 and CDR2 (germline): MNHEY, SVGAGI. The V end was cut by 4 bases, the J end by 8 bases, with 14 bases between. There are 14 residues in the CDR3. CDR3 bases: TGTGCCAGCAGTTTCCCGGGACAAGGGGAAAAACTGTTTTTT. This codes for CASSFPGQGEKLFF.

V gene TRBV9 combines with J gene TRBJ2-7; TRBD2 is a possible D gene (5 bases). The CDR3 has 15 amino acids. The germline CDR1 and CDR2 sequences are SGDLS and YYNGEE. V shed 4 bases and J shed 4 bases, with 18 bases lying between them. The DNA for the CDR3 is TGTGCCAGCAGCCCCCAACTAGGAGGCCCTTACGAGCAGTACTTC. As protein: CASSPQLGGPYEQYF.

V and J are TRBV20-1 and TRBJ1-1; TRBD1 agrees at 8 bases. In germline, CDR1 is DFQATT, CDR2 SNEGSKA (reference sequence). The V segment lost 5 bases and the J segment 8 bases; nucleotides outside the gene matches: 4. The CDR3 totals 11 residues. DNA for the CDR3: TGCAGTGCTCCCGGACAGGGAGAAGCTTTCTTT. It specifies CSAPGQGEAFF.